The rows below give T cell receptor beta chains drawn from one sample of a study of shared clonotypes between healthy human individuals. Data came from immunoSEQ multiplex PCR; TCRdb stores just in-frame clones and leaves some out. The table has approximately 2.5 million clones, more than 85% seen once; the top ten hold approximately 0.37%. The specimen was naive CD4+ T cells from PBMCs. Every receptor here comes from a man between 18 and 35 years old in good health. Some clones in this sample may be carry-over from other donors' samples. Each CDR3 is given with its conserved first and last residue. D genes are given only for firm matches. The size of a clone is reported for some rows only, either as once, few or many, or as a class for expanded clones.

TRBV27,TRBJ2-1,NA,NA,CASSLFGVSESYEQFF,TGTGCCAGCAGTTTATTCGGCGTCTCCGAGTCCTATGAGCAGTTCTTC
TRBV19,TRBJ2-3,NA,TRBD1,CASTFDRAGDTQYF,TGTGCCAGTACCTTCGACAGGGCCGGAGATACGCAGTATTTT
TRBV11-3,TRBJ2-1,NA,TRBD2,CASSLDGGSSYNEQFF,TGTGCCAGCAGCTTAGATGGCGGGAGCTCCTACAATGAGCAGTTCTTC
TRBV20-1,TRBJ1-1,NA,NA,CSASRLVEAFF,TGCAGTGCTTCTCGGTTGGTTGAAGCTTTCTTT
TRBV19,TRBJ2-5,NA,TRBD2,CASSVNPAGVAETQYF,TGTGCCAGTAGTGTCAACCCTGCGGGAGTAGCCGAGACCCAGTACTTC
TRBV7-9,TRBJ2-3,NA,TRBD2,CASSPLAGGTDTQYF,TGTGCCAGCAGCCCCCTAGCGGGTGGCACAGATACGCAGTATTTT
TRBV2,TRBJ2-7,NA,TRBD1,CASRRDRGFPYEQYF,TGTGCCAGCAGGCGGGACAGGGGTTTTCCCTACGAGCAGTACTTC
TRBV2,TRBJ1-5,few,NA,CASSPLDGRILPQHF,TGTGCCAGCAGCCCCCTGGACGGCCGAATTTTGCCCCAGCATTTT
TRBV7-3,TRBJ2-1,NA,NA,CASSFDPNNEQFF,TGTGCCAGCAGCTTCGACCCGAACAATGAGCAGTTCTTC
TRBV18,TRBJ1-5,NA,NA,CASSLDSVRQPQHF,TGTGCCAGCTCACTTGACTCGGTCCGTCAGCCCCAGCATTTT
TRBV11-2,TRBJ2-4,NA,NA,CASSSLPLGNIQYF,TGTGCCAGCAGCTCCCTCCCTCTGGGAAACATTCAGTACTTC
TRBV9,TRBJ1-2,NA,NA,CASSVSGTEGGYGYTF,TGTGCCAGCAGCGTATCCGGGACGGAGGGGGGCTATGGCTACACCTTC
TRBV28,TRBJ1-2,NA,NA,CASSLLGMGPAGYGYTF,TGTGCCAGCAGTCTTTTGGGGATGGGGCCCGCCGGCTATGGCTACACCTTC
TRBV7-2,TRBJ2-4,NA,NA,CASSLLAKNIQYF,TGTGCCAGCAGCTTACTAGCCAAAAACATTCAGTACTTC
TRBV4-2,TRBJ1-5,NA,NA,CASSQDPVARVGPQHF,TGTGCCAGCAGCCAAGACCCGGTAGCCCGGGTCGGGCCCCAGCATTTT
TRBV5-1,TRBJ1-4,NA,NA,CASSLGQAKAEKLFF,TGCGCCAGCAGCTTGGGACAGGCCAAGGCTGAAAAACTGTTTTTT
TRBV15,TRBJ1-5,NA,NA,CATSRDRPVVQPQHF,TGTGCCACCAGCAGAGATCGGCCGGTAGTCCAGCCCCAGCATTTT
TRBV5-1,TRBJ1-2,NA,NA,CASSLNLDPPGYGYTF,TGCGCCAGCAGCTTGAATCTCGACCCCCCAGGCTATGGCTACACCTTC
TRBV28,TRBJ2-7,NA,NA,CASSPSWTYEQYF,TGTGCCAGCAGTCCCTCTTGGACCTACGAGCAGTACTTC
TRBV29-1,TRBJ1-3,NA,TRBD1,CSVIGTGDGNTIYF,TGCAGCGTGATTGGGACAGGGGATGGAAACACCATATATTTT
TRBV7-8,TRBJ2-2,NA,TRBD2,CASSLVYDGGSTGELFF,TGTGCCAGCAGCCTAGTCTACGACGGGGGGTCCACCGGGGAGCTGTTTTTT
TRBV9,TRBJ1-1,NA,NA,CASSPRGRTEAFF,TGTGCCAGCAGTCCCCGGGGCCGCACTGAAGCTTTCTTT
TRBV7-9,TRBJ2-3,NA,NA,CASSLPSGDTDTQYF,TGTGCCAGCAGCTTACCGTCGGGGGACACAGATACGCAGTATTTT
TRBV27,TRBJ2-3,NA,TRBD2,CASSLSGLAEQYF,TGTGCCAGCAGTTTATCGGGACTAGCGGAGCAGTATTTT
TRBV7-2,TRBJ1-5,few,TRBD1,CASSIRQGANQPQHF,TGTGCCAGCAGCATCAGACAGGGGGCCAATCAGCCCCAGCATTTT
TRBV18,TRBJ1-5,once,NA,CASSPPGDRSNQPQHF,TGTGCCAGCTCACCACCGGGGGACCGTAGCAATCAGCCCCAGCATTTT
TRBV5-1,TRBJ2-3,NA,NA,CASSLNTDTQYF,TGCGCCAGCAGCTTAAACACAGATACGCAGTATTTT
TRBV19,TRBJ1-1,few,NA,CASTLGRLNTEAFF,TGTGCCAGTACGCTCGGACGGCTGAACACTGAAGCTTTCTTT
TRBV5-1,TRBJ2-2,NA,TRBD1,CASSSQGVFSGELFF,TGCGCCAGCAGCTCACAGGGGGTCTTTTCCGGGGAGCTGTTTTTT
TRBV7-8,TRBJ2-7,NA,NA,CASSLRGEQYF,TGTGCCAGCAGCTTAAGGGGCGAGCAGTACTTC
TRBV7-3,TRBJ2-3,NA,TRBD2,CASSRTGTSGATADTQYF,TGTGCCAGCAGCCGCACCGGGACTAGCGGGGCGACGGCAGATACGCAGTATTTT
TRBV29-1,TRBJ2-7,NA,TRBD2,CSVEGTSGSTDEQYF,TGCAGCGTTGAAGGCACTAGCGGGAGTACGGACGAGCAGTACTTC
TRBV9,TRBJ2-7,NA,TRBD1,CASSASGTGDYEQYF,TGTGCCAGCAGCGCTTCGGGGACAGGAGACTACGAGCAGTACTTC
TRBV5-1,TRBJ2-2,NA,NA,CASSSITGLAGELFF,TGCGCCAGCAGCTCGATTACAGGGTTAGCCGGGGAGCTGTTTTTT
TRBV5-6,TRBJ2-7,few,NA,CASSLRGYEQYF,TGTGCCAGCAGCTTGAGGGGCTACGAGCAGTACTTC
TRBV6-1,TRBJ1-5,NA,NA,CASSERGALDQPQHF,TGTGCCAGCAGTGAAAGGGGGGCCCTCGACCAGCCCCAGCATTTT
TRBV28,TRBJ1-2,NA,NA,CASSFRGDYGYTF,TGTGCCAGCAGTTTTAGGGGGGACTATGGCTACACCTTC
TRBV2,TRBJ1-2,NA,NA,CASTSERGKINYGYTF,TGTGCCAGCACCTCCGAGCGGGGGAAGATTAACTATGGCTACACCTTC
TRBV5-5,TRBJ2-4,NA,NA,CASRGPGLEGNIQYF,TGTGCCAGCAGGGGTCCCGGCTTAGAGGGTAACATTCAGTACTTC
TRBV27,TRBJ1-1,NA,NA,CASSHRQPRDTEAFF,TGTGCCAGCAGTCACCGACAGCCCAGGGACACTGAAGCTTTCTTT
TRBV27,TRBJ1-1,NA,TRBD1,CASSYIDRATEAFF,TGTGCCAGCAGTTACATCGACAGGGCCACTGAAGCTTTCTTT
TRBV28,TRBJ2-5,NA,NA,CASSPDLGGVGTQYF,TGTGCCAGCAGTCCCGACCTTGGGGGCGTGGGGACCCAGTACTTC
TRBV6-6,TRBJ2-3,NA,NA,CASSYLGLAWEGGTYF,TGTGCCAGCAGTTACCTGGGTTTAGCGTGGGAGGGGGGGACGTATTTT
TRBV29-1,TRBJ2-3,NA,TRBD2,CSLRAGSDTQYF,TGCAGCCTAAGAGCGGGGTCAGATACGCAGTATTTT
TRBV2,TRBJ1-2,NA,TRBD1,CASKDDRGVYGYTF,TGTGCCAGCAAAGATGACAGGGGGGTCTATGGCTACACCTTC
TRBV19,TRBJ2-4,NA,NA,CASSISGLAKNIQYF,TGTGCCAGTAGTATTTCCGGCCTAGCCAAAAACATTCAGTACTTC
TRBV7-2,TRBJ1-4,NA,TRBD1,CASSPRTGLNEKLFF,TGTGCCAGCAGCCCGAGGACAGGTTTGAATGAAAAACTGTTTTTT
TRBV18,TRBJ2-7,NA,TRBD1,CASSRDRGYEQYF,TGTGCCAGCTCACGGGACAGGGGCTACGAGCAGTACTTC
TRBV28,TRBJ1-5,NA,NA,CASSLGSGGNQPQHF,TGTGCCAGCAGTTTAGGTTCAGGCGGCAATCAGCCCCAGCATTTT
TRBV28,TRBJ2-7,NA,TRBD1,CASSLATGDRPYF,TGTGCCAGCAGTTTAGCGACAGGGGATAGGCCGTACTTC